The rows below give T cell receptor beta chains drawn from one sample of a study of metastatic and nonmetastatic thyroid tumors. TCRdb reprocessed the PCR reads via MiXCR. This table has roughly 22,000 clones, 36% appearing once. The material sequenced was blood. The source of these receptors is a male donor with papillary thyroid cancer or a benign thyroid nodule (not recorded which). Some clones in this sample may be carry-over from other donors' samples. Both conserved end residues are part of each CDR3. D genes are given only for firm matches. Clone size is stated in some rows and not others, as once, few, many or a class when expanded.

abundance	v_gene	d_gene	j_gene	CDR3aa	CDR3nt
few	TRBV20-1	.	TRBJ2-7	CSARDHGRREPVSYEQYF	TGCAGTGCTAGAGACCACGGACGGAGAGAGCCCGTGTCCTACGAGCAGTACTTC
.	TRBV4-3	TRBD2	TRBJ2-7	CASSQLGLARGEQYF	TGCGCCAGCAGCCAACTTGGACTAGCGCGGGGCGAGCAGTACTTC
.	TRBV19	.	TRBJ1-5	CASRFTARGTSNQPQHF	TGTGCCAGTAGATTTACAGCTAGAGGGACGAGCAATCAGCCCCAGCATTTT
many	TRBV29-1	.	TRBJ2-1	CSVVPRANEQFF	TGCAGCGTTGTTCCTAGGGCCAATGAGCAGTTCTTC
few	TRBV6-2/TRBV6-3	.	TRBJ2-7	CASSFGPDGKQYF	TGTGCCAGCAGCTTCGGGCCGGATGGTAAGCAGTACTTC
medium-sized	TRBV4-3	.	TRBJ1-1	CASSQDAGGITEAFF	TGCGCCAGCAGCCAAGATGCGGGGGGGATCACTGAAGCTTTCTTT
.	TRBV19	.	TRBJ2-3	CASSIGRVRADTQYF	TGTGCCAGTAGTATAGGGAGGGTGAGAGCAGATACGCAGTATTTT
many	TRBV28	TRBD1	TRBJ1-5	CASGTGHNQPQHF	TGTGCCAGCGGGACAGGGCACAATCAGCCCCAGCATTTT
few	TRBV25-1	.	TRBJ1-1	CASSEFRANTEAFF	TGTGCCAGCAGTGAATTTAGGGCTAACACTGAAGCTTTCTTT
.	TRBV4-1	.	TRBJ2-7	CASSQGPRDYEQYF	TGCGCCAGCAGCCAAGGGCCCAGGGACTACGAGCAGTACTTC
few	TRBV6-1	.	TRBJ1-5	CASSFSGFGGQPQHF	TGTGCCAGCAGCTTCTCAGGGTTTGGCGGTCAGCCCCAGCATTTT
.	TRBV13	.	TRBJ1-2	CASSLGDSYGYTF	TGTGCCAGCAGCTTAGGGGACAGCTATGGCTACACCTTC
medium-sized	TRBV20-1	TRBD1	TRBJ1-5	CSAQLGPGQDTYQPQHF	TGCAGTGCTCAACTGGGGCCTGGACAGGACACGTATCAGCCCCAGCATTTT
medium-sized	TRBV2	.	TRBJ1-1	CASSEQGYRTEAFF	TGTGCCAGCAGTGAACAGGGATATCGCACTGAAGCTTTCTTT
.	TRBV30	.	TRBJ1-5	CAWSPGIGNQPQHF	TGTGCCTGGAGTCCGGGAATTGGCAATCAGCCCCAGCATTTT
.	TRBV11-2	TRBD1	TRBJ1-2	CASSSGTGIDGYTF	TGTGCCAGCAGCTCCGGGACAGGGATCGATGGCTACACCTTC
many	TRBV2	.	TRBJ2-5	CASRPTSVRETQYF	TGTGCCAGCAGGCCCACGAGCGTTAGGGAGACCCAGTACTTC
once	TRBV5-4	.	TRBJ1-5	CASSLWGSGDQPQHF	TGTGCCAGCAGCTTGTGGGGGAGCGGAGATCAGCCCCAGCATTTT
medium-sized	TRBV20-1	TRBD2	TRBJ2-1	CSARDNGRASHEQFF	TGCAGTGCTAGAGATAACGGGAGGGCCTCCCATGAGCAGTTCTTC
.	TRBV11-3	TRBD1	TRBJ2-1	CASSPRDSYNEQFF	TGTGCCAGCAGCCCACGGGACAGTTACAATGAGCAGTTCTTC
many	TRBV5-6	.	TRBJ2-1	CASSRFNEQFF	TGTGCCAGCAGCCGTTTCAATGAGCAGTTCTTC
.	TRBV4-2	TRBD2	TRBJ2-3	CASSQVSAGTDTQYF	TGTGCCAGCAGCCAAGTCTCAGCGGGAACAGATACGCAGTATTTT
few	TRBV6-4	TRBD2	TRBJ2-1	CASSEASGNNEQFF	TGTGCCAGCAGTGAGGCTAGCGGAAACAATGAGCAGTTCTTC
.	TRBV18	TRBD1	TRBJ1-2	CASSTRQGLNYGYTF	TGTGCCAGCTCAACCCGACAGGGACTAAACTATGGCTACACCTTC
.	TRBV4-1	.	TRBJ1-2	CASSQLRLGVSRYGYTF	TGCGCCAGCAGCCAATTGAGGCTAGGAGTTAGTCGGTATGGCTACACCTTC
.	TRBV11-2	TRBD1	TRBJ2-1	CASSSVEQGAYNEQFF	TGTGCCAGCAGCTCAGTAGAACAGGGGGCTTACAATGAGCAGTTCTTC
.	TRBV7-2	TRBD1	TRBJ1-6	CASSFRTGTNSPLHF	TGTGCCAGCAGCTTCAGGACAGGAACCAATTCACCCCTCCACTTT
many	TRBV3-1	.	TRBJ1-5	CASSQDNNQPQHF	TGTGCCAGCAGCCAAGACAATAATCAGCCCCAGCATTTT
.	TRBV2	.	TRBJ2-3	CASNLLGRLNTDTQYF	TGTGCCAGCAACCTGCTGGGTAGGCTAAACACAGATACGCAGTATTTT
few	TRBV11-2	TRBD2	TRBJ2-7	CASSLLAGGTYEQYF	TGTGCCAGCAGCTTACTAGCGGGGGGGACTTACGAGCAGTACTTC
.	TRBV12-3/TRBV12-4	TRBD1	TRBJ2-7	CASSGTGIDYEQYF	TGTGCCAGCAGCGGGACAGGGATCGATTACGAGCAGTACTTC
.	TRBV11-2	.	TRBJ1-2	CASSSPGLRSGGYTF	TGTGCCAGCAGCTCCCCGGGACTCCGGAGCGGCGGCTACACCTTC
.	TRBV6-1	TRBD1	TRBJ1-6	CASSNRGRSSPLHF	TGTGCCAGCAGCAACAGGGGACGAAGTTCACCCCTCCACTTT
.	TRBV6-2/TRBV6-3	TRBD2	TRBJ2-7	CASSSSRETSGRVTPYEQYF	TGTGCCAGCAGTTCCTCTCGAGAGACTAGCGGGAGGGTTACCCCCTACGAGCAGTACTTC
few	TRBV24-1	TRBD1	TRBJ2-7	CATSDSPGQGVEEQYF	TGTGCCACCAGTGATTCTCCGGGACAGGGAGTGGAAGAGCAGTACTTC
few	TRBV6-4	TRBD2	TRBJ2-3	CASTKVAGGIDTQYF	TGTGCCAGCACCAAGGTAGCGGGAGGCATAGATACGCAGTATTTT
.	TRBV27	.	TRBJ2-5	CASSWGSGQETQYF	TGTGCCAGCAGTTGGGGAAGCGGTCAAGAGACCCAGTACTTC
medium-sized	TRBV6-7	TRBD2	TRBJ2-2	CASSYGGLAGVTGELFF	TGTGCCAGCAGTTACGGGGGACTAGCGGGAGTCACCGGGGAGCTGTTTTTT
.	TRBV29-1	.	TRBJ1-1	CSVGDPLNTEAFF	TGCAGCGTGGGGGACCCCTTGAACACTGAAGCTTTCTTT
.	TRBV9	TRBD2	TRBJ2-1	CASSVGWRGGFDEQFF	TGTGCCAGCAGCGTAGGCTGGCGGGGGGGATTCGATGAGCAGTTCTTC
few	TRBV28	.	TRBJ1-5	CASSLGSSNQPQHF	TGTGCCAGCAGTTTAGGGAGTAGCAATCAGCCCCAGCATTTT
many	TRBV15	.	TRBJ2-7	CATSRDTLRSSYEQYF	TGTGCCACCAGCAGAGACACACTACGAAGCTCCTACGAGCAGTACTTC
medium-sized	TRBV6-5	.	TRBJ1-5	CASSYGAGGNQPQHF	TGTGCCAGCAGTTACGGCGCAGGGGGCAATCAGCCCCAGCATTTT
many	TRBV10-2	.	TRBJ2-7	CASRRDPNYEQYF	TGCGCCAGCAGGCGGGACCCAAACTACGAGCAGTACTTC
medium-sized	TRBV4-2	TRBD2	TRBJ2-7	CASSQDTSGSSYEQYF	TGTGCCAGCAGCCAAGATACGAGCGGGAGCTCCTACGAGCAGTACTTC
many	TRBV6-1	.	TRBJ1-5	CASRVRENQPQHF	TGTGCCAGCAGGGTGAGGGAAAATCAGCCCCAGCATTTT
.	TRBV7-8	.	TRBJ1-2	CASSSALGDYGYTF	TGTGCCAGCAGCTCGGCACTCGGAGACTATGGCTACACCTTC
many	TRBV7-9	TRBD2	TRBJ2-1	CASSLGREGLIEQFF	TGTGCCAGCAGCTTAGGGCGGGAGGGCCTTATTGAGCAGTTCTTC
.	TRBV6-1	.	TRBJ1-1	CASSERGAFF	TGTGCCAGCAGTGAACGGGGAGCTTTCTTT
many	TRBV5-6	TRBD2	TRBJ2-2	CASRYLREGTTGELFF	TGTGCCAGCAGATACCTACGGGAGGGTACCACCGGGGAGCTGTTTTTT
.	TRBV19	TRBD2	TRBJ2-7	CASSIEVGLAGLHEQYF	TGTGCCAGTAGTATAGAAGTCGGGCTAGCGGGATTACACGAGCAGTACTTC
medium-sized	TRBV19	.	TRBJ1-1	CASGKSGTNTEAFF	TGTGCCAGTGGAAAAAGTGGGACGAACACTGAAGCTTTCTTT
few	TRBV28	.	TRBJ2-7	CASSSSNYEQYF	TGTGCCAGCAGTTCATCAAACTACGAGCAGTACTTC
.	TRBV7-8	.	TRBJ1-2	CASSPTRQNYGYTF	TGTGCCAGCAGCCCCACACGACAGAACTATGGCTACACCTTC
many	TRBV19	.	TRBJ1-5	CASSSPGQFDQPQHF	TGTGCCAGTAGTTCGCCCGGACAGTTTGATCAGCCCCAGCATTTT
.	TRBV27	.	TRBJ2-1	CASSLSRDTSKGEQFF	TGTGCCAGCAGTTTATCGAGGGACACCTCTAAGGGTGAGCAGTTCTTC
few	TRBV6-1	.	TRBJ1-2	CASNPSYGGIGGYTF	TGTGCCAGCAACCCGAGCTACGGAGGCATTGGTGGCTACACCTTC
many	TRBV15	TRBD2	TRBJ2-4	CATSRGLAGQQNIQYF	TGTGCCACCAGCAGGGGACTAGCGGGTCAGCAAAACATTCAGTACTTC
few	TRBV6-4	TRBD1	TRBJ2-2	CASSYEGAFGELFF	TGTGCCAGCAGTTACGAGGGGGCCTTCGGGGAGCTGTTTTTT
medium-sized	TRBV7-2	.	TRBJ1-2	CASSSSRGRDGYTF	TGTGCCAGCAGCTCCAGTCGGGGCAGGGATGGCTACACCTTC